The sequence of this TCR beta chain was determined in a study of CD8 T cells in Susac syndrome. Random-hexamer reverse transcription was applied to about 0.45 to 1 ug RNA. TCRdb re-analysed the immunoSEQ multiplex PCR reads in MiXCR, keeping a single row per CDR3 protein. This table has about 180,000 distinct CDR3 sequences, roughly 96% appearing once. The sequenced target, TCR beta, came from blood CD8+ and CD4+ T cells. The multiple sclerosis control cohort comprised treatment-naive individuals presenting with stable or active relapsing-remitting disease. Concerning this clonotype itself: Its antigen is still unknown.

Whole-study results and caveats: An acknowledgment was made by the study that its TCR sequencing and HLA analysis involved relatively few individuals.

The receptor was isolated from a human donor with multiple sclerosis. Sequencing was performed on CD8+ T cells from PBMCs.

CDR3 in DNA: TGTGCCAGAGGGTCCCTAGGCGGGAGAGTCGCCAACGAGCAGTACTTC. Protein: CARGSLGGRVANEQYF. The rearrangement links TRBV2 to TRBJ2-7; 7 bases are shared with TRBD2. Germline values: CDR1 SNHLY, CDR2 FYNNEI. The CDR3 has 16 amino acids. V lost 9 bases to trimming and J lost 5 bases; unmatched junction nucleotides: 19.